This T cell receptor beta chain was recovered during a study of OX40 agonist ivuxolimab in advanced cancers. The CDR3 is 15 amino acids. Germline lookup yields CDR1 SGHKS and CDR2 YYEKEE (reference sequence). V gave up 2 bases and J gave up 3 bases, with 11 bases separating them. TCRdb's table, derived via immunoSEQ multiplex PCR, lists solely in-frame clones and lacks some. The profile shows fewer than 95,000 clones, roughly 80% of them singletons. The TCR originated in an adult with an advanced solid tumor such as melanoma, head and neck, liver or kidney cancer. V is TRBV5-5 and J is TRBJ1-4, with D tentatively TRBD1 (5 bases). Source: CD4+ or CD8+ T cells sorted from blood, taken in a trial of the OX40 agonist ivuxolimab. As DNA, the CDR3 is TGTGCCAGCAGCTTTAGCAGGGTAGCTAATGAAAAACTGTTTTTT. Translated: CASSFSRVANEKLFF.